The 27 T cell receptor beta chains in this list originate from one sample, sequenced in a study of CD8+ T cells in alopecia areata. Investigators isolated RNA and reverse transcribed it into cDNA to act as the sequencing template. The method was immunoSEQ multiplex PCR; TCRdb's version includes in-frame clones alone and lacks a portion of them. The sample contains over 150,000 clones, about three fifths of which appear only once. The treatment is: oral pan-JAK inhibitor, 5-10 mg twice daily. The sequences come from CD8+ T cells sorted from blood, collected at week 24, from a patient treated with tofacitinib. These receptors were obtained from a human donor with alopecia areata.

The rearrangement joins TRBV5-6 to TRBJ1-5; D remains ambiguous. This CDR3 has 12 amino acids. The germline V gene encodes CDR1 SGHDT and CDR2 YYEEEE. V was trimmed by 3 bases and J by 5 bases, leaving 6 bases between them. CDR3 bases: TGTGCCAGCAGCTCCTACGATCAGCCCCAGCATTTT. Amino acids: CASSSYDQPQHF.

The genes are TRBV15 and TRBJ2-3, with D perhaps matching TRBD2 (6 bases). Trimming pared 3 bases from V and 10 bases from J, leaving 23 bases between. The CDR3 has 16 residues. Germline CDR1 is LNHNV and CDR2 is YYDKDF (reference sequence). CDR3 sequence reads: CATSSLGDFRPGAQYF. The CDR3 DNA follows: TGTGCCACCAGCAGTTTAGGGGACTTCAGGCCGGGCGCGCAGTATTTT.

This chain's CDR3 is CASSAFQGAGYTEAFF. The CDR3 DNA sequence: TGTGCCAGCAGTGCATTCCAGGGGGCCGGTTACACTGAAGCTTTCTTT. This chain joins TRBV25-1 and TRBJ1-1; 8 nucleotides line up with TRBD1. Germline CDR1 and CDR2: MGHDK and SYGVNS. V lost 4 bases, J lost 3 bases, and 10 bases stayed unmatched. The CDR3 is 16 amino acids.

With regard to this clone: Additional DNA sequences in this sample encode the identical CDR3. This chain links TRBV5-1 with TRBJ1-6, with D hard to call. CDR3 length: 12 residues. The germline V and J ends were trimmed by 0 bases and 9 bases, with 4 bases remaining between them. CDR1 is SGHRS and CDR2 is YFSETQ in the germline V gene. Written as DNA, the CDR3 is TGCGCCAGCAGCTTGGATGGTTCACCCCTCCACTTT. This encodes CASSLDGSPLHF.

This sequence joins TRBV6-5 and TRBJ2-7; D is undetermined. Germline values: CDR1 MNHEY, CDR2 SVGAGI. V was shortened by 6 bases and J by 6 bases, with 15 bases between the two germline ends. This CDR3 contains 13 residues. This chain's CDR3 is CASRIDDGAEQYF. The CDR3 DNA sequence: TGTGCCAGCAGAATTGACGACGGAGCCGAGCAGTACTTC.

In DNA, the CDR3 is TGTGCCAGCAGCCGCACCAGATTTACAGATACGCAGTATTTT. Translation: CASSRTRFTDTQYF. V is TRBV14 and J is TRBJ2-3; D remains ambiguous. This CDR3 is built from 14 residues. Germline V CDR1 and CDR2: SGHDN, FVKESK. V shed 4 bases and J shed 3 bases, with 11 bases lying between them.

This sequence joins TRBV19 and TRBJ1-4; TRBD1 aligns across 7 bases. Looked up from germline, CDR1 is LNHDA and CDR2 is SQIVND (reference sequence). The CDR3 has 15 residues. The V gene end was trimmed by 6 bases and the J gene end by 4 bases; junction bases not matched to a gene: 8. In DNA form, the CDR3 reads TGTGCCAGTAGGCGAACGGACAGGCTTAATGAAAAACTGTTTTTT. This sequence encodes CASRRTDRLNEKLFF.

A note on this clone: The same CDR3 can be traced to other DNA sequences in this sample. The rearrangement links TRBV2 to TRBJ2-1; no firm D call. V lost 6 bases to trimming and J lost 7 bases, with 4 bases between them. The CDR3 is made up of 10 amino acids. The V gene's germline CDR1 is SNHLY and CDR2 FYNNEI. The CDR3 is CASRGNEQFF. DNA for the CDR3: TGTGCCAGCAGGGGAAATGAGCAGTTCTTC.

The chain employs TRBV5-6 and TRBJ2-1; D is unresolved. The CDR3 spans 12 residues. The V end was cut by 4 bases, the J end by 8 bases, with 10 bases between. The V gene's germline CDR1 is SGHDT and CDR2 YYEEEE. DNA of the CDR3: TGTGCCAGCAGCCTAGGTAGTGATGAGCAGTTCTTC. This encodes CASSLGSDEQFF.

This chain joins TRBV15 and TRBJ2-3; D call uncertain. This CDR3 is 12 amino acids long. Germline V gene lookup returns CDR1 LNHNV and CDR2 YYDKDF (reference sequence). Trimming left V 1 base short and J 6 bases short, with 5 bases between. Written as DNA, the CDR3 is TGTGCCACCAGCAGAGTGGAGGATACGCAGTATTTT. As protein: CATSRVEDTQYF.

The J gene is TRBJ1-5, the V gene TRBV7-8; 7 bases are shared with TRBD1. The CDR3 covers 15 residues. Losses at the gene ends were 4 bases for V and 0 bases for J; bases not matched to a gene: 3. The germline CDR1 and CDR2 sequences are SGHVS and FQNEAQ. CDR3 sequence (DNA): TGTGCCAGCAGCTCTCGGACAGGTAGCAATCAGCCCCAGCATTTT. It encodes CASSSRTGSNQPQHF.

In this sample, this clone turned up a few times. The CDR3 DNA is TGCGCCAGCAGGGAAGGCACCGGGGAGCTGTTTTTT. Translating it yields CASREGTGELFF. This chain links TRBV5-1 with TRBJ2-2; D gene uncertain. The CDR3 is made up of 12 amino acids. The germline V gene encodes CDR1 SGHRS and CDR2 YFSETQ. Trimming cost V 5 bases and J 4 bases, with 6 bases left between them.

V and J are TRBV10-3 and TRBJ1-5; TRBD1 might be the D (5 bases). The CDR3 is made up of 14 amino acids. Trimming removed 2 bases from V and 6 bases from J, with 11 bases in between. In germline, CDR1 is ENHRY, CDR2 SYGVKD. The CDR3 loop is CAISEGGSGQPQHF. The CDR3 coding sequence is TGTGCCATCAGTGAGGGGGGGTCGGGTCAGCCCCAGCATTTT.

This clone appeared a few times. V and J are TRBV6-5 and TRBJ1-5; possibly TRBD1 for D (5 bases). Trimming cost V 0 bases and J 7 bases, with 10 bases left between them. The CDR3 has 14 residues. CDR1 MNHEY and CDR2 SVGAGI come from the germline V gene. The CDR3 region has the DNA TGTGCCAGCAGTTACTCGAGTGGGGGACAGCCCCAGCATTTT. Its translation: CASSYSSGGQPQHF.

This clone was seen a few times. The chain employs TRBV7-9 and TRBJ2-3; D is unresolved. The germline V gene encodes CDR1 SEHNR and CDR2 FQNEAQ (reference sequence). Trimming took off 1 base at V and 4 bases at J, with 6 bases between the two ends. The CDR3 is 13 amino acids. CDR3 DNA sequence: TGTGCCAGCAGCTTAGAGGGTTCAGATACGCAGTATTTT. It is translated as CASSLEGSDTQYF.

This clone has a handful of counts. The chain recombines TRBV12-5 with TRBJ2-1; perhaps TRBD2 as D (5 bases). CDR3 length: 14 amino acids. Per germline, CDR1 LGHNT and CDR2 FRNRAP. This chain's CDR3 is CATAGPPPHNEQFF. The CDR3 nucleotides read TGTGCCACCGCGGGCCCGCCACCCCACAATGAGCAGTTCTTC.

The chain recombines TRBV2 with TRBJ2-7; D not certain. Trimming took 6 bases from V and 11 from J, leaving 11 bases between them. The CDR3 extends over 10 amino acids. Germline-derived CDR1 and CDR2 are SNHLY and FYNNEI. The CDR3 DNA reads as TGTGCCAGCAGGGGCCCATTTAAGTACTTC. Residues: CASRGPFKYF.

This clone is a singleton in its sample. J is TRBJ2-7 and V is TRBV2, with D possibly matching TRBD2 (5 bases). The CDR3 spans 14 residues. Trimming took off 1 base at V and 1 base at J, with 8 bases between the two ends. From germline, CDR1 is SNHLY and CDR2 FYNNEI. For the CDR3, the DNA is TGTGCCAGCAGTGAAGGAGCGGAATCCTACGAGCAGTACTTC. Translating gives CASSEGAESYEQYF. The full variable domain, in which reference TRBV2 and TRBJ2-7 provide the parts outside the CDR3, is EPEVTQTPSHQVTQMGQEVILRCVPISNHLYFYWYRQILGQKVEFLVSFYNNEISEKSEIFDDQFSVERPDGSNFTLKIRSTKLEDSAMYFCASSEGAESYEQYFGPGTRLTVT.

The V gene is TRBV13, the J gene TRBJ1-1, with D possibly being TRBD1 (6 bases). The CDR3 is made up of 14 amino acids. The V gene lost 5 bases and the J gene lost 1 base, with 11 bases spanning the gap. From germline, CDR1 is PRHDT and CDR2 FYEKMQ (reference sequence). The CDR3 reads CASSLRGANTEAFF. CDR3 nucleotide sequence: TGTGCCAGCAGCCTCCGGGGGGCGAACACTGAAGCTTTCTTT.

The CDR3 sequence: CSVEDQGAAGYTF. CDR3 DNA: TGCAGCGTTGAAGATCAGGGGGCGGCTGGCTACACCTTC. The V gene is TRBV29-1, the J gene TRBJ1-2; 8 nucleotides agree with TRBD1. The CDR3 spans 13 residues. The germline CDR1 and CDR2 sequences are SQVTM and ANQGSEA. Unmatched junction bases numbered 4, after V lost 0 bases and J lost 7 bases. Complete variable domain (other parts from reference TRBV29-1 and TRBJ1-2): SAVISQKPSRDICQRGTSLTIQCQVDSQVTMMFWYRQQPGQSLTLIATANQGSEATYESGFVIDKFPISRPNLTFSTLTVSNMSPEDSSIYLCSVEDQGAAGYTFGSGTRLTVV.

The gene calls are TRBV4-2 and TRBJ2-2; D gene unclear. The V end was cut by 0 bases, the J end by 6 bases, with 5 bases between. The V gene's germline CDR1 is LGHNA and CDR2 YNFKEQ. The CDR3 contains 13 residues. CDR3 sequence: CASSQDLSGELFF. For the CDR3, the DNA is TGTGCCAGCAGCCAAGATCTATCCGGGGAGCTGTTTTTT.

The CDR3 DNA sequence: TGTGCCAGCAGCTTAACCGCTATGGGGCATACGCAGTATTTT. Translation gives CASSLTAMGHTQYF. The J gene is TRBJ2-3, the V gene TRBV11-2; possibly TRBD1 for D (5 bases). The V and J ends lost 2 bases and 7 bases respectively, with 13 bases between them. CDR1 is SGHAT and CDR2 is FQNNGV in the germline V gene. The CDR3 consists of 14 residues.

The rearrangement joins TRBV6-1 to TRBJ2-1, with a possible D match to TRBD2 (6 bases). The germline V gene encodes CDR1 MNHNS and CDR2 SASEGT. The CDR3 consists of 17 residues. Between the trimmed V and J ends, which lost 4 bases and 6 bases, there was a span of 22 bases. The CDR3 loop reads CASSVLSAGPLSNEQFF. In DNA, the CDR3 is TGTGCCAGCAGTGTTTTAAGCGCGGGACCACTATCCAATGAGCAGTTCTTC.

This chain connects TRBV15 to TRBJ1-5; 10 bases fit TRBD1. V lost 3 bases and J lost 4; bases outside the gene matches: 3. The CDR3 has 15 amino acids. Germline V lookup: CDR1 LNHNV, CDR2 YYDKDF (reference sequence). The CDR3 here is CATSRDRGLNQPQHF. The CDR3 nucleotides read TGTGCCACCAGCAGGGACAGGGGGTTGAATCAGCCCCAGCATTTT.

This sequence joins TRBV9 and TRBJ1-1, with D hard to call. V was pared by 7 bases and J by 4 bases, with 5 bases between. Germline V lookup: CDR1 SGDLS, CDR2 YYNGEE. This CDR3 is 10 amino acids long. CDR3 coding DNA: TGTGCCAGCGGACCCACTGAAGCTTTCTTT. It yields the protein CASGPTEAFF.

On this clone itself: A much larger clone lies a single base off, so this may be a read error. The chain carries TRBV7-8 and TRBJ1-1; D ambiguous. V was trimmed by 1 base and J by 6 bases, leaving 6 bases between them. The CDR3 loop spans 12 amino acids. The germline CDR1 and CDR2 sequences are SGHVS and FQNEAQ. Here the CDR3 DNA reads TGTGCCAGCAGCTTAGGAGGGCCTGAAGCTTTCTTT. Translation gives CASSLGGPEAFF.

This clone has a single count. The CDR3 here is CASSYSGGPGGTQYF. The CDR3 region has the DNA TGTGCCAGCAGTTACTCGGGCGGGCCCGGGGGGACCCAGTACTTC. The chain carries TRBV6-5 and TRBJ2-5; D is perhaps TRBD2 (6 bases). Trimming shortened V by 0 bases and J by 7 bases, and 15 bases separated the two germline ends. Germline loops: CDR1 MNHEY, CDR2 SVGAGI. This CDR3 is built from 15 residues.